The clone carrying this TCR beta chain was observed at least ten times. Its antigen is unknown. Control samples came 1 year after myeloablative marrow transplants with methotrexate plus calcineurin inhibitor. The data were taken from a study of T cells after posttransplantation cyclophosphamide. Findings of the study overall: Recipient CMV seropositivity and CMV reactivation strongly tracked TRB clonality.

This CDR3 region has 13 residues. The germline CDR1 and CDR2 sequences are SGDLS and YYNGEE. With V trimmed by 5 bases and J by 4 bases, 5 bases remained unmatched. Only in-frame clones appear in the TCRdb table, and some are missing; sequencing was by immunoSEQ multiplex PCR. The data contain about 3,700 clones, over 60% of them seen just once; the ten biggest clones take up less than 70%. The rearrangement joins TRBV9 to TRBJ1-1, with 7 positions matching TRBD1. The material sequenced was PBMCs, taken after allogeneic stem cell transplant with calcineurin inhibitor and methotrexate. This receptor was obtained from a female patient aged 50 to 60 who received an allogeneic stem cell transplant from an unrelated donor, was CMV-positive, and had acute and chronic GVHD. Some of the T cells may derive from the graft donor. CDR3: CASRLQGSTEAFF. The DNA for the CDR3 is TGTGCCAGCAGGTTACAGGGGTCCACTGAAGCTTTCTTT.